This is a list of T cell receptor beta chains from one sample in a study of blood T cell repertoires in COVID-19. Data came from immunoSEQ multiplex PCR; TCRdb stores just in-frame clones and leaves some out. The sample comprises hundreds of thousands of clones, around 84% of which are singletons, and 1.5% to 2% rests with the top ten. The sample consisted of PBMCs or T cells enriched from blood (not recorded which). These receptors were collected from a woman aged 25-40 years who had been exposed to COVID-19. CDR3s include the opening cysteine and the closing phenylalanine or tryptophan. Fields, in order: V gene, J gene, CDR3 protein.

>TRBV6-2/TRBV6-3|TRBJ2-4
CASSYEPGQLAKNIQYF
>TRBV3-1/TRBV3-2|TRBJ2-1
CASSQDWSGEQFF
>TRBV3-1/TRBV3-2|TRBJ1-1
CASSQEGATEAFF
>TRBV10-3|TRBJ1-4
CAIRSGMATNEKLFF
>TRBV14|TRBJ1-1
CASSPRPGGTEAFF
>TRBV5-1|TRBJ2-3
CASSSLSGGTDTQYF
>TRBV5-6|TRBJ1-1
CASSQNPGYTEAFF
>TRBV25-1|TRBJ1-5
CASSDTNSPVDQPQHF
>TRBV30|TRBJ1-3
CAWDPTGSSGNTIYF
>TRBV6-5|TRBJ1-1
CASSQRQRGEAFF
>TRBV28|TRBJ2-7
CASSFPSPWLKEQYF
>TRBV7-8|TRBJ2-7
CASSPIPRGSSYEQYF
>TRBV23-1|TRBJ1-1
CASSTPRGQGGNTEAFF
>TRBV28|TRBJ2-7
CASSLAVEQYF
>TRBV18|TRBJ1-2
CASSPTSREAGYTF
>TRBV28|TRBJ1-5
CASEDSGNQPQHF
>TRBV7-9|TRBJ1-4
CASSLLGGATNEKLFF
>TRBV4-3|TRBJ1-5
CASSQDLAGYSNQPQHF
>TRBV9|TRBJ2-2
CASMNPGTASGELFF
>TRBV19|TRBJ1-1
CASTATGGTEAFF
>TRBV5-6|TRBJ2-1
CASSLVTGGPYNEQFF
>TRBV27|TRBJ2-3
CASRGQPSRDTQYF
>TRBV5-5|TRBJ2-5
CASSLGKRELQGETQYF
>TRBV15|TRBJ1-5
CATSGRQGGNQPQHF
>TRBV3-1/TRBV3-2|TRBJ1-1
CASSPHREVGEAFF
>TRBV5-1|TRBJ2-7
CASNSGEQYTTQYF